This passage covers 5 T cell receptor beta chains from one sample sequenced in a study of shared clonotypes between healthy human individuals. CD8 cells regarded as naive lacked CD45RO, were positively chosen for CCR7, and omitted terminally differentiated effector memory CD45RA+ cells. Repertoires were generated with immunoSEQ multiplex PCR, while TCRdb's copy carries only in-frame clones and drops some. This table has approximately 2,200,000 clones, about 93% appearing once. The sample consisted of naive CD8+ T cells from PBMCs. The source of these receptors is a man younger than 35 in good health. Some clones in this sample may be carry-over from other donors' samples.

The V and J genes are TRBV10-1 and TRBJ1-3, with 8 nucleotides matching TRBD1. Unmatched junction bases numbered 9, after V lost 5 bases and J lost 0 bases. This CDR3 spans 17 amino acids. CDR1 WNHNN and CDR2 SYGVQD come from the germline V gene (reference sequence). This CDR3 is CASSPTGQDHSGNTIYF. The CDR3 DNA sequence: TGCGCCAGCAGTCCAACGGGACAGGACCACTCTGGAAACACCATATATTTT.

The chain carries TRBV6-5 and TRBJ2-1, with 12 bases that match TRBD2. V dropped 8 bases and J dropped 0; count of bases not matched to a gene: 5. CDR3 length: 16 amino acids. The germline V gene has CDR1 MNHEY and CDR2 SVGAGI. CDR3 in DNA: TGTGCCAGCCGTTGGACTAGCGGGGACTCCTACAATGAGCAGTTCTTC. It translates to CASRWTSGDSYNEQFF.

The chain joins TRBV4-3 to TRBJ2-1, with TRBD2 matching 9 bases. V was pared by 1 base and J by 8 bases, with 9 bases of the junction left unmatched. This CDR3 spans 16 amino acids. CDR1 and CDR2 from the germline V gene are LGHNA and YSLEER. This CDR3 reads CASSQGASGVIDEQFF. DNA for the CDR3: TGCGCCAGCAGCCAAGGGGCTAGCGGGGTTATCGATGAGCAGTTCTTC.

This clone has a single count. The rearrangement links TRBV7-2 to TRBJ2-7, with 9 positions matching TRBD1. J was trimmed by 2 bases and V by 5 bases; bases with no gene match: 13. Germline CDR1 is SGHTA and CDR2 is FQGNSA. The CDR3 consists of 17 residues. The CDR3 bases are TGTGCCAGCAGCCCGGCTGACCGGGACAGGGCTCCCTACGAGCAGTACTTC. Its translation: CASSPADRDRAPYEQYF. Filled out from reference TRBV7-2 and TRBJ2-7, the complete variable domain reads GAGVSQSPSNKVTEKGKDVELRCDPISGHTALYWYRQSLGQGLEFLIYFQGNSAPDKSGLPSDRFSAERTGGSVSTLTIQRTQQEDSAVYLCASSPADRDRAPYEQYFGPGTRLTVT.

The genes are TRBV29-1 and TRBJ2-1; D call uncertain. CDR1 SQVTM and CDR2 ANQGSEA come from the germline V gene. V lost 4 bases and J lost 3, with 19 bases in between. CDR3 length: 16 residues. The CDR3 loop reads CSVVRYGVADYNEQFF. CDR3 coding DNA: TGCAGCGTTGTCCGCTATGGGGTGGCCGACTACAATGAGCAGTTCTTC.